This TCR beta chain comes out of a study of T cell changes during pregnancy in multiple sclerosis. Profiled with immunoSEQ multiplex PCR; TCRdb holds only in-frame clones, not every one. The sample shows tens of thousands of clones, around nine tenths of them seen only once. The V and J ends lost 0 bases and 4 bases, in that order; junction bases with no gene match: 5. The CDR3 totals 17 residues. Looked up from germline, CDR1 is SGHAT and CDR2 is FQNNGV. The sequencing used peripheral blood, collected in the third trimester of pregnancy. This sequence was found in a female donor in good health, enrolled as a control in a pregnancy study. The chain links TRBV11-2 to TRBJ2-3, with TRBD2 matching over 12 bases. CDR3 sequence: CASSLDLLAGGADTQYF. The CDR3 coding sequence is TGTGCCAGCAGCTTAGATCTACTAGCGGGAGGCGCAGATACGCAGTATTTT. Together with reference TRBV11-2 and TRBJ2-3, the CDR3 gives the full variable domain: EAGVAQSPRYKIIEKRQSVAFWCNPISGHATLYWYQQILGQGPKLLIQFQNNGVVDDSQLPKDRFSAERLKGVDSTLKIQPAKLEDSAVYLCASSLDLLAGGADTQYFGPGTRLTVL.